This T cell receptor beta chain came from a study of spatial heterogeneity in lung cancer. Sample time point: sample taken at primary tumor resection. From tumor, nontumor lung or frozen PBMC, whole RNA was taken unsorted for sequencing. One entry per CDR3 protein results from TCRdb running MiXCR on the 5' RACE reads. Of over 25,000 distinct CDR3 sequences in the sample, 7.1% are singletons; the top ten hold approximately 23%. Points on this clonotype: The antigen remains unidentified.

Whole-study results and caveats: One measure, the expanded intratumoral alpha and beta TCR count, tracked tumor mutation counts.

With 1 base removed from V and 2 bases from J, the gap between germline ends came to 10 bases. There are 14 residues in the CDR3. In germline, CDR1 is SGHKS, CDR2 YYEKEE (reference sequence). The material was lung tumor tissue, obtained at surgery. V gene TRBV5-5 combines with J gene TRBJ2-7; D gene ambiguous. The sequence came from a male donor with early-stage non-small cell lung cancer. The CDR3 bases are TGTGCCAGCAGCTTGCAGCCTTTACCCTACGAGCAGTACTTC. This codes for CASSLQPLPYEQYF.